The 30 T cell receptor beta chains below all came from one sample that was sequenced in a study of monozygotic twins with inflammatory bowel disease. After re-calling the 5' RACE reads, TCRdb lists one entry per CDR3 protein, DNA absent. The clone table shows roughly 330,000 distinct CDR3 sequences, with the ten largest holding 2% to 2.5%. Sequenced: blood. The receptors were gathered from a human donor with ulcerative colitis or Crohn's disease, or a healthy co-twin of an affected twin (not recorded which).

V is TRBV29-1 and J is TRBJ2-7. The germline CDR1 and CDR2 sequences are SQVTM and ANQGSEA. The CDR3 covers 12 residues. The CDR3: CSVKDSTYEQYF.

The chain links TRBV20-1 to TRBJ2-1; absent DNA, TCRdb's TRBD1 call cannot be checked. The germline CDR1 and CDR2 sequences are DFQATT and SNEGSKA (reference sequence). The CDR3 sequence is 15 residues long. This chain's CDR3 is CSATSWGASYNEQFF.

The V and J genes are TRBV28 and TRBJ2-7; TCRdb gives TRBD2 as the D gene, but with no DNA this cannot be confirmed. Germline V CDR1 and CDR2: MDHEN, SYDVKM. The CDR3 contains 12 residues. This CDR3 is CASNAGGSEQYF.

This chain connects TRBV20-1 to TRBJ2-1; TCRdb lists TRBD1, though no DNA is available to test this call. CDR1 is DFQATT and CDR2 is SNEGSKA in the germline V gene (reference sequence). The CDR3 has 11 amino acids. CDR3 region: CSARGTGVQFF.

J is TRBJ2-3 and V is TRBV7-3; TCRdb proposes TRBD2, but this gene call is untestable without DNA. Per the germline V gene, CDR1 is SGHTA and CDR2 is FQGTGA. The CDR3 length is 18 residues. The CDR3 reads CASSLWGLAGAVTDTQYF. Based on the CDR3 plus reference TRBV7-3 and TRBJ2-3, the full variable domain is GAGVSQTPSNKVTEKGKYVELRCDPISGHTALYWYRQSLGQGPEFLIYFQGTGAADDSGLPNDRFFAVRPEGSVSTLKIQRTERGDSAVYLCASSLWGLAGAVTDTQYFGPGTRLTVL.

The V gene is TRBV5-1, the J gene TRBJ2-7; TCRdb's D call, TRBD1, is unchecked because there is no DNA. Germline CDR1 is SGHRS and CDR2 is YFSETQ. This CDR3 region has 13 residues. The CDR3 reads CASSFGTAYEQYF.

The chain is built from TRBV6-1 and TRBJ1-2; as DNA is missing, the TRBD1 call by TCRdb cannot be tested. The CDR3 covers 14 residues. The germline V gene encodes CDR1 MNHNS and CDR2 SASEGT. The CDR3 sequence is CASAPVGTEYGYTF.

V is TRBV9 and J is TRBJ2-1; the TCRdb call, TRBD2, lacks DNA for checking. Germline-derived CDR1 and CDR2 are SGDLS and YYNGEE. CDR3 length: 17 amino acids. CDR3 sequence: CASSVSSGRISYNEQFF. The full variable domain, rest sourced from reference TRBV9 and TRBJ2-1, is DSGVTQTPKHLITATGQRVTLRCSPRSGDLSVYWYQQSLDQGLQFLIQYYNGEERAKGNILERFSAQQFPDLHSELNLSSLELGDSALYFCASSVSSGRISYNEQFFGPGTRLTVL.

The genes are TRBV4-1 and TRBJ2-7. Germline CDR1 and CDR2: MGHRA and YSYEKL. The CDR3 consists of 14 residues. The CDR3 loop reads CASSQGGKGYEQYF.

The chain employs TRBV5-1 and TRBJ2-1; no DNA is available, so the TRBD2 call from TCRdb remains unchecked. The V gene's germline CDR1 is SGHRS and CDR2 YFSETQ. This CDR3 spans 14 amino acids. CDR3: CASSFSGGNNEQFF. Supplemented by reference TRBV5-1 and TRBJ2-1, the full variable domain reads KAGVTQTPRYLIKTRGQQVTLSCSPISGHRSVSWYQQTPGQGLQFLFEYFSETQRNKGNFPGRFSGRQFSNSRSEMNVSTLELGDSALYLCASSFSGGNNEQFFGPGTRLTVL.

The V and J genes are TRBV28 and TRBJ2-1; TCRdb indicates TRBD1, and absent DNA this call remains unverified. The CDR3 runs to 17 residues. Germline loops: CDR1 MDHEN, CDR2 SYDVKM. This chain's CDR3 is CASSLVFLGRGHNEQFF.

The chain links TRBV20-1 to TRBJ2-1; the TCRdb call, TRBD1, lacks DNA for checking. This CDR3 contains 17 residues. Germline V gene lookup returns CDR1 DFQATT and CDR2 SNEGSKA (reference sequence). The CDR3 loop is CSASPGGRFPSYNEQFF.

The J gene is TRBJ2-4, the V gene TRBV4-1; TCRdb designates TRBD1, a call that cannot be tested without DNA. Per germline, CDR1 MGHRA and CDR2 YSYEKL. The CDR3 contains 17 residues. Here the CDR3 reads CASSQERTRLNENIQYF.

This sequence joins TRBV18 and TRBJ2-1; with no DNA, the TCRdb D assignment of TRBD2 cannot be verified. The CDR3 runs to 14 residues. Germline assignment: CDR1 KGHSH and CDR2 LQKENI. The CDR3 sequence: CASSYYPAGNEQFF.

The chain joins TRBV27 to TRBJ1-1. Per the germline V gene, CDR1 is MNHEY and CDR2 is SMNVEV (reference sequence). This CDR3 has 15 amino acids. The CDR3 here is CASRISWRGNTEAFF.

This chain uses TRBV29-1 with TRBJ1-2. The CDR3 runs to 12 residues. From germline, CDR1 is SQVTM and CDR2 ANQGSEA. This CDR3 reads CSVLSANYGYTF.

The CDR3 is CASSQHDSTDTQYF. The gene calls are TRBV7-9 and TRBJ2-3. Per the germline V gene, CDR1 is SEHNR and CDR2 is FQNEAQ (reference sequence). CDR3 size: 14 residues.

The rearrangement uses TRBV4-1 and TRBJ2-7; TCRdb designates TRBD2, a call that cannot be tested without DNA. This CDR3 has 15 amino acids. CDR1 is MGHRA and CDR2 is YSYEKL in the germline V gene. The CDR3 is CASSQVASGGYEQYF.

The chain's CDR3 is CASSPLQGSSEAFF. The chain is built from TRBV6-2 or TRBV6-3 and TRBJ1-1; the D call of TRBD1 rests on TCRdb alone, since no DNA is present to check it. Germline V gives CDR1 MNHEY, CDR2 SVGEGT. The CDR3 length is 14 residues.

The chain carries TRBV15 and TRBJ1-2; TCRdb calls TRBD1, which cannot be checked without DNA. CDR1 and CDR2 (germline): LNHNV, YYDKDF (reference sequence). The CDR3 spans 14 residues. CDR3 in amino acids: CATSRDYPDNGYTF. Supplemented by reference TRBV15 and TRBJ1-2, the full variable domain reads DAMVIQNPRYQVTQFGKPVTLSCSQTLNHNVMYWYQQKSSQAPKLLFHYYDKDFNNEADTPDNFQSRRPNTSFCFLDIRSPGLGDTAMYLCATSRDYPDNGYTFGSGTRLTVV.

This chain uses TRBV5-1 with TRBJ2-7; as DNA is missing, the TRBD2 call by TCRdb cannot be tested. Germline V gene sequence: CDR1 SGHRS, CDR2 YFSETQ. The CDR3 is made up of 16 amino acids. CDR3 in amino acids: CASSLAGGRAIHEQYF.

The rearrangement joins TRBV4-1 to TRBJ1-1. Per germline, CDR1 MGHRA and CDR2 YSYEKL. This CDR3 contains 17 residues. The CDR3 reads CASSQEGPRAVGTEAFF.

This chain uses TRBV2 with TRBJ1-1; as DNA is missing, the TRBD1 call by TCRdb cannot be tested. Germline V lookup: CDR1 SNHLY, CDR2 FYNNEI. The CDR3 sequence is 17 residues long. The CDR3 loop is CASSRKSKGAENTEAFF.

The J gene is TRBJ2-3, the V gene TRBV5-6; TCRdb proposes TRBD2, but this gene call is untestable without DNA. The CDR3 runs 16 residues. CDR1 and CDR2 (germline): SGHDT, YYEEEE. The CDR3 here is CASSWGSGRSTDTQYF.

This chain uses TRBV4-1 with TRBJ2-5; without DNA, the TCRdb call of TRBD2 cannot be checked. CDR3 length equals 15 residues. Germline V gives CDR1 MGHRA, CDR2 YSYEKL. CDR3 amino acids: CASSQVAGGRETQYF.

The chain has TRBV4-3 and TRBJ1-3; without DNA, the TCRdb call of TRBD1 cannot be checked. Per the germline V gene, CDR1 is LGHNA and CDR2 is YSLEER. This CDR3 has 16 residues. This chain's CDR3 is CASSQHRQGVGNTIYF.

J is TRBJ1-6 and V is TRBV15. This CDR3 comprises 17 residues. Germline assignment: CDR1 LNHNV and CDR2 YYDKDF (reference sequence). The CDR3 loop is CATSRESRSSYNSPLHF.

The rearrangement joins TRBV21-1 to TRBJ2-3. TRBV21-1 constitutes a pseudogene. There are 17 residues in the CDR3. CDR3 residues: CASSKTGLGLSTDTQYF.

The V and J genes are TRBV28 and TRBJ1-1; no DNA is available, so the TRBD1 call from TCRdb remains unchecked. The CDR3 runs 16 residues. Germline V gene lookup returns CDR1 MDHEN and CDR2 SYDVKM. CDR3 in amino acids: CASSSAGTGGNTEAFF.

The CDR3 loop is CASSQEAGTPNEKLFF. The chain has TRBV4-3 and TRBJ1-4. This CDR3 region has 16 residues. Germline V gene sequence: CDR1 LGHNA, CDR2 YSLEER.